This TCR beta chain was observed in a study of T cell changes during pregnancy in multiple sclerosis. Sequenced by immunoSEQ multiplex PCR; TCRdb stores in-frame clones only, minus some. Among around 50,000 clones listed, 85% to 95% were seen once. Germline-derived CDR1 and CDR2 are GTSNPN and SVGIG (reference sequence). After removal of 0 bases from V and 9 bases from J, the junction contained 7 bases not matched to a gene. This CDR3 is 15 amino acids long. The sample holds one count of this clone. This clonotype originated in a female donor with multiple sclerosis, enrolled in a pregnancy study. This chain joins TRBV30 and TRBJ1-6; 8 bases map to TRBD1. Source: CD4+ T cells from peripheral blood mononuclear cells, taken in the third trimester of pregnancy. The CDR3 DNA reads TGTGCCTGGAGTGTCCCAGGGGGCGCGGGTTCACCCCTCCACTTT. It is translated as CAWSVPGGAGSPLHF.